The clone carrying this T cell receptor beta chain was recorded only once. An end of the junction does not agree with germline; a read error may underlie this. Using immunoSEQ multiplex PCR, the repertoire was profiled, and TCRdb retains in-frame clones only, with some absent. In the table there are approximately 340,000 clones, approximately 90% of which are singletons. Germline assignment: CDR1 MNHEY and CDR2 SVGAGI. The CDR3 runs 13 residues. These data belong to a study of blood T cell repertoires in COVID-19. Input material: PBMCs or T cells enriched from blood (not recorded which). The genes are TRBV6-5 and TRBJ2-1; 10 positions match TRBD2. The receptor's source is a woman in her forties who had been exposed to COVID-19. The CDR3 DNA reads as TGTGCCAGCAGTACGGGACTAGCGCATCCTAGGGTCTTC. As protein: CASSTGLAHPRVF.